These 23 T cell receptor beta chains came from one sample sequenced in a study of CD8+CD57+ T cells in acquired aplastic anemia. CDR3 and TCR beta VDJ profiling relied on a genomic DNA template. TCRdb independently ran MiXCR on the reads; one entry per CDR3 protein. The sample shows approximately 130,000 distinct CDR3 sequences, under 60% of them seen only once. Patients chosen for sequencing had CD8+CD57+ cells that had expanded, as shown by flow cytometry. Sequenced sample: sorted CD4+, CD8+, or CD8+CD57+ T cells (not recorded which) from PBMCs. Source of these receptors: a human donor with aplastic anemia.

This clonotype was counted a few times. This chain joins TRBV24-1 and TRBJ2-1, with a weak D call TRBD1 (6 bases). The V gene's germline CDR1 is KGHDR and CDR2 SFDVKD. The V end was cut by 3 bases, the J end by 7 bases, with 15 bases between. CDR3 length: 15 amino acids. CDR3 nucleotides: TGTGCCACCAGTGATCGGACAGTTCTGAAAAATGAGCAGTTCTTC. Protein sequence: CATSDRTVLKNEQFF.

There are many counts of this clonotype. The rearrangement joins TRBV6-2 or TRBV6-3 to TRBJ2-5; no clear D. Germline CDR1 reads MNHEY; CDR2 reads SVGEGT. Trimming shortened V by 5 bases and J by 5 bases, and 15 bases separated the two germline ends. The CDR3 is made up of 14 amino acids. The CDR3 here is CASSPPRARETQYF. The CDR3 coding sequence is TGTGCCAGCAGTCCCCCAAGGGCCCGGGAGACCCAGTACTTC.

This clonotype was found a few times. V usage is TRBV2 and J usage is TRBJ2-4; D remains unclear. The CDR3 contains 14 residues. V lost 6 bases to trimming and J lost 9 bases, with 18 bases between them. Germline V CDR1 and CDR2: SNHLY, FYNNEI. The CDR3 DNA reads TGTGCCAGCAGAATCAGCAACCTCCTTAGCATTCAGTACTTC. This gives the protein CASRISNLLSIQYF.

This chain connects TRBV5-1 to TRBJ2-3; the D gene is possibly TRBD2 (6 bases). CDR1 is SGHRS, CDR2 YFSETQ, per germline. V lost 1 base to trimming and J lost 0 bases, with 9 bases between them. The CDR3 loop spans 15 amino acids. The CDR3: CASSLRRGSTDTQYF. For the CDR3, the DNA is TGCGCCAGCAGCTTGAGGCGGGGTAGCACAGATACGCAGTATTTT.

The rearrangement uses TRBV5-4 and TRBJ1-6; TRBD1 matches at 9 bases. The CDR3 sequence is 16 residues long. Germline V gene sequence: CDR1 SGHNT, CDR2 YYREEE (reference sequence). The V gene end was trimmed by 2 bases and the J gene end by 7 bases; junction bases not matched to a gene: 7. This CDR3 reads CASSLGAGTGNSPLHF. The CDR3 DNA reads as TGTGCCAGCAGCTTAGGGGCCGGGACAGGGAATTCACCCCTCCACTTT. Full variable domain (remainder filled in from reference TRBV5-4 and TRBJ1-6): ETGVTQSPTHLIKTRGQQVTLRCSSQSGHNTVSWYQQALGQGPQFIFQYYREEENGRGNFPPRFSGLQFPNYSSELNVNALELDDSALYLCASSLGAGTGNSPLHFGNGTRLTVT.

This clonotype was detected ten times or more. The genes are TRBV2 and TRBJ2-3; D is tentatively TRBD1 or TRBD2 (5 bases each). The germline V gene encodes CDR1 SNHLY and CDR2 FYNNEI. The length of the CDR3 is 15 residues. Trimming stripped 2 bases from V and 2 bases from J, with 11 bases between. Here the CDR3 reads CASSEQGEDTDTQYF. The CDR3 DNA reads as TGTGCCAGCAGTGAACAGGGAGAGGACACAGATACGCAGTATTTT.

This rearrangement joins TRBV7-9 to TRBJ1-5; D is perhaps TRBD1 (5 bases). The length of the CDR3 is 13 residues. Germline CDR1 and CDR2: SEHNR and FQNEAQ (reference sequence). Between the trimmed V and J ends, which lost 5 bases and 5 bases, there was a span of 10 bases. The CDR3, as DNA: TGTGCCAGCAGCCCAGACAGATATCAGCCCCAGCATTTT. Translation gives CASSPDRYQPQHF.

Note on this clonotype: Relative to the germline gene, one junction end is altered; a read error may explain this. The rearrangement joins TRBV24-1 to TRBJ2-1, with TRBD2 as a possible D gene (6 bases). The CDR3 is 16 residues long. Germline assignment: CDR1 KGHDR and CDR2 SFDVKD. The CDR3 nucleotides read TGTGCCAGCAGTTATCTTCGGCGGGGCCCATACAATGAGCAGTTCTTC. As protein: CASSYLRRGPYNEQFF.

This clonotype was observed at least ten times. J is TRBJ2-1 and V is TRBV11-1; 9 bases line up with TRBD2. V lost 1 base and J lost 8; bases outside the gene matches: 6. This CDR3 comprises 15 residues. In germline, CDR1 is SGHAT, CDR2 FQDESV (reference sequence). CDR3 nucleotides: TGTGCCAGCAGCTTAGGTGGACTAGCGATACATGAGCAGTTCTTC. Protein: CASSLGGLAIHEQFF.

The rearrangement uses TRBV29-1 and TRBJ2-1; possible D gene TRBD2, 5 bases. Germline loops: CDR1 SQVTM, CDR2 ANQGSEA. Trimming took 4 bases from V and 9 from J, leaving 13 bases between them. The CDR3 is 12 residues long. The CDR3 protein is CSVGILAGEQFF. CDR3 bases: TGCAGCGTTGGAATTCTAGCCGGTGAGCAGTTCTTC.

This clonotype was seen repeatedly, ten times or more. The chain combines TRBV20-1 with TRBJ2-5; 10 nucleotides line up with TRBD2. Germline CDR1 is DFQATT and CDR2 is SNEGSKA (reference sequence). The CDR3 extends over 13 amino acids. Germline trimming cut 7 bases from V and 2 bases from J; bases unmatched to any gene: 4. The CDR3 loop reads CSERGGHQETQYF. For the CDR3, the DNA is TGCAGTGAGCGGGGGGGACATCAAGAGACCCAGTACTTC.

This sequence joins TRBV7-9 and TRBJ2-5; perhaps TRBD1 as D (5 bases). This CDR3 is built from 14 residues. Germline lookup yields CDR1 SEHNR and CDR2 FQNEAQ (reference sequence). V dropped 5 bases and J dropped 1 base, with 11 bases sitting between them. The CDR3 sequence is CASSRDSAQETQYF. The CDR3 nucleotides are TGTGCCAGCAGCCGCGACAGTGCCCAAGAGACCCAGTACTTC.

Only one count was recorded for this clonotype. V is TRBV29-1 and J is TRBJ2-7, with D possibly TRBD1 on 6 matching bases. This CDR3 is built from 16 residues. Germline CDR1 is SQVTM and CDR2 is ANQGSEA. V dropped 3 bases and J dropped 3 bases, with 21 bases sitting between them. The CDR3: CSVDGALRGQIYEQYF. The CDR3 nucleotides are TGCAGCGTTGACGGGGCGTTAAGAGGACAGATCTACGAGCAGTACTTC.

For the CDR3, the DNA is TGCAGCGCGACAGGGGTGGGTGAGACCCAGTACTTC. Its translation is CSATGVGETQYF. V and J are TRBV20-1 and TRBJ2-5; 8 bases agree with TRBD1. The germline CDR1 and CDR2 sequences are DFQATT and SNEGSKA (reference sequence). This CDR3 comprises 12 residues.

The chain links TRBV10-3 to TRBJ2-5; 9 positions agree with TRBD2. In germline, CDR1 is ENHRY, CDR2 SYGVKD. This CDR3 has 14 residues. J gave up 4 bases and V 6 bases, and 6 bases lay outside the gene matches. CDR3 sequence: CAISLSGSTETQYF. For the CDR3, the DNA is TGTGCCATCAGCCTTAGCGGGAGTACAGAGACCCAGTACTTC.

To note about this clonotype: Without the conserved terminal phenylalanine or tryptophan, this CDR3 likely stems from a read error. CDR3 amino acids: CAISSTGGQETQYS. The CDR3 nucleotides read TGTGCCATCAGCTCGACAGGGGGGCAAGAGACCCAGTACTCC. V is TRBV10-3 and J is TRBJ2-5; 9 nucleotides align to TRBD1. The germline V gene encodes CDR1 ENHRY and CDR2 SYGVKD. This CDR3 has 14 amino acids. The V segment lost 6 bases and the J segment 2 bases; nucleotides outside the gene matches: 4.

The chain carries TRBV2 and TRBJ2-3; 9 nucleotides line up with TRBD1. The CDR3 extends over 16 amino acids. The germline gives CDR1 SNHLY, CDR2 FYNNEI. The V gene end was trimmed by 6 bases and the J gene end by 5 bases; junction bases not matched to a gene: 12. The chain's CDR3 is CASRGLMTGGGDTQYF. The CDR3 nucleotides read TGTGCCAGCAGAGGACTGATGACAGGGGGGGGAGATACGCAGTATTTT. The full variable domain, its missing parts supplied by reference TRBV2 and TRBJ2-3, is EPEVTQTPSHQVTQMGQEVILRCVPISNHLYFYWYRQILGQKVEFLVSFYNNEISEKSEIFDDQFSVERPDGSNFTLKIRSTKLEDSAMYFCASRGLMTGGGDTQYFGPGTRLTVL.

This clonotype turned up a few times. This chain joins TRBV19 and TRBJ1-6; no reliable D call. Trimming stripped 3 bases from V and 10 bases from J, with 7 bases between. Germline CDR1 reads LNHDA; CDR2 reads SQIVND (reference sequence). There are 12 residues in the CDR3. The CDR3 protein is CASSMVKSPLHF. The CDR3, as DNA: TGTGCCAGTAGTATGGTCAAGTCACCCCTCCACTTT.

V is TRBV5-5 and J is TRBJ1-1, with D possibly TRBD1 on 6 matching bases. Trimming took off 0 bases at V and 8 bases at J, with 17 bases between the two ends. This CDR3 comprises 15 residues. Looked up from germline, CDR1 is SGHKS and CDR2 is YYEKEE (reference sequence). CDR3 amino acids: CASSLEQGRDYEAFF. The DNA of the CDR3 is TGTGCCAGCAGCTTGGAACAGGGCAGGGACTACGAAGCTTTCTTT. Variable domain in full (rest from reference TRBV5-5 and TRBJ1-1): DAGVTQSPTHLIKTRGQQVTLRCSPISGHKSVSWYQQVLGQGPQFIFQYYEKEERGRGNFPDRFSARQFPNYSSELNVNALLLGDSALYLCASSLEQGRDYEAFFGQGTRLTVV.

This clonotype came up once. The rearrangement uses TRBV25-1 and TRBJ1-6, with 8 bases aligning to TRBD1. Trimming removed 3 bases from V and 6 bases from J; junction bases left unmatched: 4. The CDR3 has 15 amino acids. From germline, CDR1 is MGHDK and CDR2 SYGVNS. Here the CDR3 reads CASSESGQVNSPLHF. In nucleotides, the CDR3 is TGTGCCAGCAGTGAGTCGGGACAGGTTAATTCACCCCTCCACTTT.

Only a few counts were recorded for this clonotype. DNA of the CDR3: TGCGCCAGCAGCTTGGACGGACAGGTCTATGAAAAACTGTTTTTT. It is translated as CASSLDGQVYEKLFF. This chain connects TRBV5-1 to TRBJ1-4, with TRBD1 matching 7 bases. The CDR3 runs to 15 residues. The V gene end was trimmed by 0 bases and the J gene end by 6 bases; junction bases not matched to a gene: 5. Germline CDR1 reads SGHRS; CDR2 reads YFSETQ.

This clonotype turned up a few times. The chain is built from TRBV20-1 and TRBJ2-5; 10 positions agree with TRBD2. V lost 3 bases, J lost 2 bases, and 3 bases stayed unmatched. The CDR3 covers 14 residues. From germline, CDR1 is DFQATT and CDR2 SNEGSKA (reference sequence). The CDR3, as DNA: TGCAGTGCTAGCCTGGGACTAGCGCAAGAGACCCAGTACTTC. Its protein product is CSASLGLAQETQYF.

This clonotype came up a few times. The chain employs TRBV24-1 and TRBJ2-1; unclear D gene. V dropped 4 bases and J dropped 7 bases, with 4 bases sitting between them. Per the germline V gene, CDR1 is KGHDR and CDR2 is SFDVKD. The CDR3 is made up of 11 amino acids. CDR3 in DNA: TGTGCCACCAGTGACGGGAATGAGCAGTTCTTC. Its translation: CATSDGNEQFF.